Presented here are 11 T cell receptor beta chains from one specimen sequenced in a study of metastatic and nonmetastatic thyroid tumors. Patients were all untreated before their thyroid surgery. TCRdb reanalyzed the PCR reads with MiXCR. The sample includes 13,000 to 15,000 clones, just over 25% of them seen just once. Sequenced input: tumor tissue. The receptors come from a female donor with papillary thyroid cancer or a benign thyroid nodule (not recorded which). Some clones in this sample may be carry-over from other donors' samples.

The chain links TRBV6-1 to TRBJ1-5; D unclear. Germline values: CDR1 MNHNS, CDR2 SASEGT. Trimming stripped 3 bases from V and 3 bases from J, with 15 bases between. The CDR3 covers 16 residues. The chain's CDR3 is CASSDIRATNNQPQHF. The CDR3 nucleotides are TGTGCCAGCAGTGATATCCGGGCCACCAACAATCAGCCCCAGCATTTT.

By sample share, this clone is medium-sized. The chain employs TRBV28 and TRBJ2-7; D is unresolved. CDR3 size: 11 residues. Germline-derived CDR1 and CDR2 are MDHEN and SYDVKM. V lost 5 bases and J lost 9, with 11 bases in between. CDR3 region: CASSKQRAQYF. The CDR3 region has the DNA TGTGCCAGCAGTAAGCAAAGGGCGCAGTACTTC.

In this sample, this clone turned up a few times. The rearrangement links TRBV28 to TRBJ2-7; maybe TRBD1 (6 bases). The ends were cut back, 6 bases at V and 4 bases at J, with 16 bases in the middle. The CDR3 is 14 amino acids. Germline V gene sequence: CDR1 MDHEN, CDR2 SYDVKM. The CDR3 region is CASRRDRWLYEQYF. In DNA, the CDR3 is TGTGCCAGCAGGAGAGACAGGTGGCTGTACGAGCAGTACTTC. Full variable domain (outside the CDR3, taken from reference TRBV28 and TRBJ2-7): DVKVTQSSRYLVKRTGEKVFLECVQDMDHENMFWYRQDPGLGLRLIYFSYDVKMKEKGDIPEGYSVSREKKERFSLILESASTNQTSMYLCASRRDRWLYEQYFGPGTRLTVT.

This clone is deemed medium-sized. CDR3 sequence (DNA): TGTGCCAGCAGCCCGGGACAGGGAAACACTGAAGCTTTCTTT. Amino acids: CASSPGQGNTEAFF. The genes are TRBV7-8 and TRBJ1-1; 9 bases agree with TRBD1. With V trimmed by 5 bases and J by 2 bases, 3 bases remained unmatched. The CDR3 consists of 14 residues. Germline lookup yields CDR1 SGHVS and CDR2 FQNEAQ.

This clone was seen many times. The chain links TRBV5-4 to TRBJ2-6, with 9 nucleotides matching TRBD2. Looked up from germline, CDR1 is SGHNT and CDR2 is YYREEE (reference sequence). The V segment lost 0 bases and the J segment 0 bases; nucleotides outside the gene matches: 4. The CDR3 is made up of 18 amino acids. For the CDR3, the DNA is TGTGCCAGCAGCTTGGGTAGCGGGAGCTTCTCTGGGGCCAACGTCCTGACTTTC. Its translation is CASSLGSGSFSGANVLTF.

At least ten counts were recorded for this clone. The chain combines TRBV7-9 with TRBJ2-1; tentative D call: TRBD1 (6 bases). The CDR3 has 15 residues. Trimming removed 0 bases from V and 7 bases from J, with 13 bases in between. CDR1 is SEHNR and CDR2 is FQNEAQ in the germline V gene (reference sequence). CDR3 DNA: TGTGCCAGCAGCTTAGCTTGGCAAGGGGGTAATGAGCAGTTCTTC. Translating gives CASSLAWQGGNEQFF.

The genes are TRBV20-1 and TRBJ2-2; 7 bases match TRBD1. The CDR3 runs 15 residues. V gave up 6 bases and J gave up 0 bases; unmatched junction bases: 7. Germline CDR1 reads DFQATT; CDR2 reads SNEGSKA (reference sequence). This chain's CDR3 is CSAPRQGSNTGELFF. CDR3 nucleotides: TGCAGTGCGCCTCGACAGGGATCGAACACCGGGGAGCTGTTTTTT.

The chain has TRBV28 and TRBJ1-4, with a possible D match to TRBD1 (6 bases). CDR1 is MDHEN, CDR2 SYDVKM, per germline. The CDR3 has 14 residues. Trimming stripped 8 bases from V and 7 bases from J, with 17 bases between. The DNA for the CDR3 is TGTGCCAGCGAAAGGGGGGGCGCGGGTGAAAAACTGTTTTTT. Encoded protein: CASERGGAGEKLFF. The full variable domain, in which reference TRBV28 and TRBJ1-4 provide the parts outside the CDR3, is DVKVTQSSRYLVKRTGEKVFLECVQDMDHENMFWYRQDPGLGLRLIYFSYDVKMKEKGDIPEGYSVSREKKERFSLILESASTNQTSMYLCASERGGAGEKLFFGSGTQLSVL.

CDR3 region: CASSLTAAEQFF. The DNA for the CDR3 is TGTGCCAGCAGCTTAACGGCGGCAGAGCAGTTCTTC. The rearrangement links TRBV5-6 to TRBJ2-1; D uncertain. Trimming pared 2 bases from V and 10 bases from J, leaving 10 bases between. CDR1 is SGHDT, CDR2 YYEEEE, per germline. The CDR3 spans 12 residues.

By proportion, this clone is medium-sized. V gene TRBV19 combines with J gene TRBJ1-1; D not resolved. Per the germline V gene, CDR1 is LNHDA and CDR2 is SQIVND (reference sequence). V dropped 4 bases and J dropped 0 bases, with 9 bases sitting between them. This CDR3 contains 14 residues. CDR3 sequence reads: CASSRTVMNTEAFF. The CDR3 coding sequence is TGTGCCAGTAGTAGGACGGTCATGAACACTGAAGCTTTCTTT.

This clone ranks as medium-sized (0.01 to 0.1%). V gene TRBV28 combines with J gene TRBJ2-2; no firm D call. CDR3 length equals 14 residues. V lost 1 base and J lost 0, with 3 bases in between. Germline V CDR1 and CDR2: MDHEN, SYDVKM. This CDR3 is CASSLSPNTGELFF. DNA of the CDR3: TGTGCCAGCAGTTTATCCCCGAACACCGGGGAGCTGTTTTTT. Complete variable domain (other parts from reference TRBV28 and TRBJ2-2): DVKVTQSSRYLVKRTGEKVFLECVQDMDHENMFWYRQDPGLGLRLIYFSYDVKMKEKGDIPEGYSVSREKKERFSLILESASTNQTSMYLCASSLSPNTGELFFGEGSRLTVL.